These T cell receptor beta chains were read from a single sample in a study of T cell responses to AZD1222 COVID-19 vaccine. The method was immunoSEQ multiplex PCR; TCRdb's version includes in-frame clones alone and lacks a portion of them. Of roughly 160,000 clones listed, roughly nine tenths were seen once; the top ten hold 0.85% to 1.1%. The sequencing used peripheral blood, collected 28 days after the second AZD1222 dose. Every receptor here comes from an adult who received the AZD1222 COVID-19 vaccine. CDR3s leave out the opening cysteine and the closing phenylalanine or tryptophan. A D gene is named only where the DNA matches it firmly. Clone size, where shown, is once, few, many, or a class for clones that have expanded.

>-|TRBJ2-3|-|TRBV5-4
ASSGGSASADTQY
>-|TRBJ1-2|-|TRBV5-1
ASSNDYGYT
>TRBD1|TRBJ1-2|-|TRBV10-3
AISIPGQVAGYT
>-|TRBJ1-1|-|TRBV2
ASTLRGETEAF
>TRBD1|TRBJ2-3|-|TRBV27
ASSLLGDRDTQY
>-|TRBJ2-5|-|TRBV18
ASSPEETQY
>-|TRBJ2-7|-|TRBV10-1
AIPGGGDSYEQY
>-|TRBJ2-5|few|TRBV10-2
ASSRSNFRRQTSQETQY
>-|TRBJ2-3|-|TRBV5-1
ASSSTRPSDTQY
>-|TRBJ2-3|-|TRBV5-1
ASSSSGTSTDTQY
>-|TRBJ2-2|-|TRBV7-2
ASSFYTGELF
>-|TRBJ1-1|-|TRBV9
ASSARPENTEAF
>TRBD1|TRBJ2-7|-|TRBV6-2/TRBV6-3
ASSWAGQGYEQY
>-|TRBJ1-2|-|TRBV29-1
SVPPMGGYSNYGYT
>-|TRBJ2-5|-|TRBV6-5
ASSRTTQETQY
>-|TRBJ1-3|-|TRBV9
ASSVGFNLRSGNTIY
>-|TRBJ2-4|-|TRBV5-8
ASSWARGVQY
>TRBD1|TRBJ2-1|-|TRBV7-9
ASSRLQSRGRNYNEQF
>-|TRBJ2-7|once|TRBV4-2
ASSQELGAWDYEQY
>-|TRBJ1-2|-|TRBV29-1
SVTPPSGAYGYT
>TRBD1|TRBJ1-4|-|TRBV2
ASSERTGWEEKLF
>-|TRBJ2-7|-|TRBV5-1
ASSLPPSHEQY
>-|TRBJ1-3|-|TRBV9
ASSARDRASSGNTIY
>TRBD1|TRBJ2-1|-|TRBV4-3
ASSQGQGGNNEQF
>-|TRBJ1-5|-|TRBV5-8
ASSLGRISNQPQH
>-|TRBJ1-1|-|TRBV7-9
ASSQGMNTEAF
>-|TRBJ1-5|-|TRBV10-3
AISESFDHSQPQH
>-|TRBJ1-1|-|TRBV2
ASRLHHPMNTEAF
>-|TRBJ2-1|-|TRBV12-3/TRBV12-4
ASFPPGTRQF
>-|TRBJ2-3|once|TRBV11-2
ASSPRLGVRYTDTQY
>-|TRBJ1-1|-|TRBV6-5
ASISLSGGEAF
>TRBD1|TRBJ1-2|-|TRBV18
ASSPPQGKVFGHT
>-|TRBJ1-1|few|TRBV11-2
ASSPTRGTEAF
>TRBD1|TRBJ1-3|-|TRBV19
ASSPTGPKGGNTIY
>-|TRBJ1-5|-|TRBV10-2
ASSDDRGSQPQH
>-|TRBJ1-2|-|TRBV16
ASSQSTGMGGYT
>TRBD1|TRBJ1-4|-|TRBV5-4
ASSFPGQGLEKLF
>TRBD2|TRBJ2-3|-|TRBV5-4
ASSQVLRGGNTDTQY
>TRBD2|TRBJ2-1|-|TRBV27
ASSLAGGTDGDEQF
>-|TRBJ2-2|-|TRBV9
ASSVKSGTGELF
>-|TRBJ2-5|-|TRBV7-2
ASSFAGPETQY
>-|TRBJ1-5|-|TRBV10-3
AISGIGNQPQH
>-|TRBJ1-1|-|TRBV7-2
ASSLAPGAGSTEAF
>TRBD2|TRBJ2-5|-|TRBV7-8
ASTPWGGSQETQY
>-|TRBJ1-5|-|TRBV13
ASSLGSAGQPQH
>-|TRBJ1-5|-|TRBV7-8
ASSLGRSSGQPQH
>TRBD1|TRBJ1-2|-|TRBV15
ATSRGDRDNYDGYT
>-|TRBJ1-2|-|TRBV7-2
ASRRGHQGEGYT
>-|TRBJ2-7|-|TRBV28
ASSLREDEQY
>TRBD2|TRBJ2-7|-|TRBV6-5
ASTPSGYSYEQY
>TRBD1|TRBJ1-4|-|TRBV6-1
ASSEGPDRATNEKLF
>-|TRBJ1-5|-|TRBV7-8
ASSPPGDRNQPQH
>-|TRBJ2-5|-|TRBV10-2
ASTQGREETQY